The clone carrying this T cell receptor beta chain was detected once. The antigen is undetermined. This entry comes from a study of cytomegalovirus exposure and HLA in healthy donors. Study-wide background: Within an early data release were approximately 85 million unique TCRs drawn from HLA-typed donors. Study-wide points: The number of N-insertions in an Asian-associated ancestry cluster was reportedly below the approximately 690-donor mean in a later analysis. As a later analysis revealed, most CMV-associated TCR beta chains appeared HLA-restricted. Follow-up analysis seemed to connect common viral pathogens with several of the most significant clusters identified.

The CDR3 runs to 14 residues. V was cut by 2 bases and J by 5 bases, with 12 bases left in between. The V gene's germline CDR1 is MNHEY and CDR2 SVGAGI. The PCR contained 60 Vbeta and 13 Jbeta primers. Repertoires were generated with immunoSEQ multiplex PCR, while TCRdb's copy carries only in-frame clones and drops some. The data hold around 150,000 clones, with roughly 83% observed a single time. The specimen was PBMCs. The origin of this receptor is a human donor in good health. The chain recombines TRBV6-5 with TRBJ1-2, with D maybe TRBD1 (5 bases). The CDR3 bases are TGTGCCAGCAGTTACGGTGGGGGGTTTTATGGCTACACCTTC. Residues: CASSYGGGFYGYTF.